This entry is about one T cell receptor beta chain. Its antigen is not known. The CDR3 covers 13 residues. Trimming took 0 bases from V and 10 from J, leaving 11 bases between them. Germline V gene lookup returns CDR1 SGHRS and CDR2 YFSETQ. This specimen belongs to a study of cytomegalovirus exposure and HLA in healthy donors. Study findings and constraints: Confirmation was obtained in vitro that three CMV-associated chains are specific for CMV antigens.

PCR amplification relied on 60 Vbeta primers (plus 13 Jbeta primers). Libraries were prepared by immunoSEQ multiplex PCR; TCRdb keeps only in-frame clonotypes and omits some of them. The table has about 230,000 clones, approximately 82% seen once. The material sequenced was PBMCs. The sequence was obtained from a woman aged 40-49 years in good health and CMV-seronegative. J is TRBJ2-1 and V is TRBV5-1; no clear D gene. CDR3 sequence: CASSLGPSREQFF. The CDR3 bases are TGCGCCAGCAGCTTGGGTCCTTCGCGGGAGCAGTTCTTC.